This T cell receptor beta chain was captured by sequencing in a study of blood T cells in healthy people across ages (dated by TCRdb to the mid-2010s). Study-level background: In model experiments, template switching captured roughly one uniquely barcoded TCR beta cDNA molecule for every two T cells. The study measured age-related changes in TCR beta repertoire diversity using deep sequencing normalized with unique cDNA molecular identifiers. Four age groups were formed from the donors: young (average 16 years), middle-aged (around 40), aged (roughly 59) and long-lived (around 82). Two additional independent replicas of 1 million unique cDNA reads from the same blood draw were analyzed for two donors (one aged 18 to 30 and one aged 80 or older). Paper-wide results and their limitations: Because donor CMV infection status was unknown, age-related changes in expanded clonotypes were potentially confounded. There was a strong correlation between observed TCR beta diversity and the percentage of naive T cells measured by flow cytometry. Compared with the aged group, more naive CD4+ T cells, fewer expanded clones and increased TCR diversity were shown by the long-lived group, suggesting age selection. Conclusive comparison of naive and antigen-experienced compartments was prevented by the profiling of bulk unsorted PBMCs. Estimates of total diversity from one million sequenced T cells were regarded as lower bounds and underestimates. As age increased, observed TCR beta diversity per million T cells dropped in a roughly linear way, and a significant reduction was already evident by age around 41.

The library was prepared using 5' RACE. This sample was sequenced with an Illumina HiSeq 2500. A second about 7 to 11 cycle PCR used a sample-barcoded 5' primer and a J-beta primer mix. Each TCR beta cDNA molecule received a unique molecular identifier from a template-switch 5' adaptor carrying 12 random nucleotides. At least 3 million CDR3-containing paired-end reads were obtained from each sample. The Mint cDNA synthesis kit, primed by a TRBC-specific oligonucleotide, was used to synthesize first-strand cDNA from all RNA. Following uracil-DNA glycosylase treatment, a first 18-cycle PCR with universal primers M1SS and BC2_uni_R was performed on all cDNA. The study's own analysis went as follows. For normalization, 1 million high-quality reads, each with a distinct molecular identifier, were randomly selected from each sample. Reads with shared molecular identifiers were discarded instead of being binned into consensus sequences. MiTCR, run with a Q25 quality threshold and the strictest error-elimination algorithm, handled CDR3 identification, clonotype clustering and error correction. A nonparametric unseen species model with Euler transformation was used to estimate a lower bound on total TCR beta diversity. TCRdb applied fastp at Q25 and MiXCR to the public reads, then kept only in-frame beta chains. Records with the same CDR3 protein are collapsed into one entry carrying the most frequent genes and DNA. The V and J calls were determined by TCRdb, not by the authors. This sample holds fewer than 600,000 distinct CDR3 sequences; around 27% were observed only once. Approximately 4% of the sample goes to the ten largest clones.

Donors were 39 systemically healthy Caucasian individuals from Russia aged 6 to 90 years. Each donor gave ten milliliters of peripheral blood, collected into EDTA-treated Vacutainer tubes. Ficoll-Paque density-gradient centrifugation was used to isolate PBMCs, with at least 7 million per sample. Total RNA, at least 5 micrograms per sample, was extracted from PBMCs with Trizol reagent. For every donor, an aliquot of PBMCs went through flow cytometry to measure the percentages of naive CD45RAhigh/CD27high T cells. The germline V gene (reference sequence) provides CDR1 SEHNR and CDR2 FQNEAQ. The CDR3 runs 13 residues from the cysteine to the phenylalanine. CDR3 DNA is the only sequence kept; it has 39 bases, read in frame from the first base. For this clonotype: Which antigen it targets is not known. At one boundary the junction diverges from the germline segment, which might be a read error.

The data also belong to a second study, concerning T cells of mothers and their children. Taken from the second paper: Donors were nine systemically healthy Caucasian individuals: three mothers and their six children. cDNA synthesis used all of the extracted RNA, with roughly 1.5 ug of RNA in each 15 ul reaction. In the second PCR, the M1S primer introduced both the sample barcodes and 2-4 random nucleotides. More than 8 million TCR beta CDR3 reads were obtained from each mother, and some 3.2 million reads were obtained from each child. Thymic selection shapes the output of TCR recombination in a similar way in related and unrelated pairs, and inherited differences have a minor effect. Related mother-child pairs always showed normalized repertoire overlap that was slightly higher than in unrelated mother-child pairs, though the difference was never significant. No persistent microchimeric T cell clones were found, with a detection sensitivity of around 100 clones per million clonotypes. To look for features that set related mother-child pairs apart from unrelated individuals, the researchers ran deep NGS to compare the TCR beta repertoires of mothers and children. On average, the children were around 11 +/- 4 years old, while the mothers were about 40 +/- 4 years old. After adapters were ligated using NEBNext reagents, the libraries underwent 100+100 nt paired-end sequencing on an Illumina HiSeq 2000. Mother and child libraries were prepared a month apart and sequenced in separate runs to prevent cross-contamination. For each donor, somewhere between 500,000 and 2,000,000 distinct TCR beta clonotypes were identified. Naive TCR beta clonotypes were estimated from low-frequency clonotypes matched to each donor's FACS-determined naive share, without sorting.

Rearrangement joined TRBV7-9 to TRBJ2-5; matching of 6 bases hints at TRBD1 as the D gene. The receptor was isolated from a boy aged 2 to 9 in good health. What was sequenced was blood. The CDR3 region: CAGSRRGQETQYF. The sequenced DNA: TGTGCCGGCAGCCGCAGGGGCCAAGAGACCCAGTACTTC. Joined to the reference TRBV7-9 and TRBJ2-5 proteins, this CDR3 gives the full variable domain: DTGVSQNPRHKITKRGQNVTFRCDPISEHNRLYWYRQTLGQGPEFLTYFQNEAQLEKSRLLSDRFSAERPKGSFSTLEIQRTEQGDSAMYLCAGSRRGQETQYFGPGTRLLVL.